Shown below are 20 T cell receptor beta chains from a single sample sequenced in a study of T cell changes during pregnancy in multiple sclerosis (dated by TCRdb to about 2019). The method behind the library was the immunoSEQ multiplex PCR assay. TCRdb retrieved this table from immuneACCESS and kept in-frame rearrangements only. Not all clones are present; in checked studies, unresolved V genes account for under half, and no reason is known for the remainder. The sample yields about 55,000 clones; 94% were counted once. The top ten clonotypes cover less than 4% of the sample. The input for sequencing was CD8+ T cells from peripheral blood mononuclear cells, taken in the third trimester of pregnancy. Every receptor here comes from a female donor with multiple sclerosis, enrolled in a pregnancy study.

The genes are TRBV13 and TRBJ1-1; unclear D gene. CDR3 length: 14 residues. V was shortened by 5 bases and J by 1 base, with 11 bases between the two germline ends. Germline CDR1 and CDR2: PRHDT and FYEKMQ (reference sequence). The DNA for the CDR3 is TGTGCCAGCAGCGAATATTGGGCGAACACTGAAGCTTTCTTT. Residues: CASSEYWANTEAFF.

The rearrangement uses TRBV7-3 and TRBJ2-1; TRBD2 aligns across 8 bases. The ends lost 1 base at V and 8 bases at J; junction bases unmatched: 13. CDR1 and CDR2 (germline): SGHTA, FQGTGA. This CDR3 is 17 amino acids long. Here the CDR3 reads CASSLSRAGGFSDEQFF. The CDR3 DNA reads as TGTGCCAGCAGCTTAAGTAGGGCGGGGGGCTTCAGCGATGAGCAGTTCTTC. Looking up the rest from reference TRBV7-3 and TRBJ2-1 gives the full variable domain: GAGVSQTPSNKVTEKGKYVELRCDPISGHTALYWYRQSLGQGPEFLIYFQGTGAADDSGLPNDRFFAVRPEGSVSTLKIQRTERGDSAVYLCASSLSRAGGFSDEQFFGPGTRLTVL.

The chain has TRBV30 and TRBJ2-6; weak D call: TRBD1 (6 bases). With 2 bases removed from V and 1 base from J, the gap between germline ends came to 6 bases. This CDR3 contains 14 residues. The germline gives CDR1 GTSNPN, CDR2 SVGIG (reference sequence). The CDR3: CAWSTGSGANVLTF. The CDR3 nucleotides are TGTGCCTGGAGTACAGGGTCTGGGGCCAACGTCCTGACTTTC.

The genes are TRBV7-9 and TRBJ2-1; 14 bases match TRBD2. The V gene end was trimmed by 5 bases and the J gene end by 0 bases; junction bases not matched to a gene: 9. CDR3 length: 19 residues. From germline, CDR1 is SEHNR and CDR2 FQNEAQ (reference sequence). The CDR3 region is CASSTSGTSGSDSYNEQFF. DNA of the CDR3: TGTGCCAGCAGCACCTCCGGGACTAGCGGGAGCGACTCCTACAATGAGCAGTTCTTC.

This clone has just a few counts. CDR3 in amino acids: CASSEQGSEEAFF. The CDR3 region has the DNA TGTGCCAGCAGCGAACAGGGGTCGGAAGAAGCTTTCTTT. The chain couples TRBV5-6 to TRBJ1-1; the match to TRBD1 covers 7 bases. Germline trimming cut 4 bases from V and 8 bases from J; bases unmatched to any gene: 8. This CDR3 spans 13 amino acids. The germline CDR1 and CDR2 sequences are SGHDT and YYEEEE.

V gene TRBV15 combines with J gene TRBJ1-3; D not resolved. Germline V gives CDR1 LNHNV, CDR2 YYDKDF (reference sequence). Trimming took off 5 bases at V and 0 bases at J, with 8 bases between the two ends. CDR3 size: 14 residues. This CDR3 reads CATSVRISGNTIYF. As DNA, the CDR3 is TGTGCCACCAGCGTCCGTATCTCTGGAAACACCATATATTTT. The full variable domain, its missing parts supplied by reference TRBV15 and TRBJ1-3, is DAMVIQNPRYQVTQFGKPVTLSCSQTLNHNVMYWYQQKSSQAPKLLFHYYDKDFNNEADTPDNFQSRRPNTSFCFLDIRSPGLGDTAMYLCATSVRISGNTIYFGEGSWLTVV.

This clone appeared a single time. CDR3 in DNA: TGCGCCAGCAGCCAAGACGTAGCGGGTGCCTACGAGCAGTACTTC. This encodes CASSQDVAGAYEQYF. The chain combines TRBV4-3 with TRBJ2-7; TRBD2 matches 7 bases. Trimming at V came to 0 bases and at J to 2 bases, leaving 4 bases not matched to a gene. The germline V gene encodes CDR1 LGHNA and CDR2 YSLEER. This CDR3 is 15 amino acids long.

The chain recombines TRBV2 with TRBJ2-1; 10 bases agree with TRBD2. The CDR3 is made up of 12 amino acids. The junction had 4 bases not matched to a gene; V was cut back by 8 bases and J by 9 bases. Per germline, CDR1 SNHLY and CDR2 FYNNEI. CDR3 coding DNA: TGTGCCAGCCTAGCGGGAGAGGCTGAGCAGTTCTTC. Translating it yields CASLAGEAEQFF.

This chain uses TRBV11-2 with TRBJ1-1; D perhaps matches TRBD1 (5 bases). This CDR3 region has 13 residues. V gave up 5 bases and J gave up 4 bases, with 11 bases separating them. The V gene's germline CDR1 is SGHAT and CDR2 FQNNGV. The CDR3 loop is CASSPGGGTEAFF. As DNA, the CDR3 is TGTGCCAGCAGCCCCGGGGGGGGCACTGAAGCTTTCTTT.

Remarks on this clone: At the DNA level, this CDR3 is encoded by other sequences in the same sample as well. The chain has TRBV27 and TRBJ1-1; D is unclear. Trimming removed 4 bases from V and 3 bases from J, with 3 bases in between. The CDR3 has 11 residues. The germline CDR1 and CDR2 sequences are MNHEY and SMNVEV (reference sequence). This chain's CDR3 is CASSSYTEAFF. The CDR3, as DNA: TGTGCCAGCAGTTCTTACACTGAAGCTTTCTTT.

The rearrangement joins TRBV27 to TRBJ2-7, with a tentative D call TRBD1 (7 bases). Germline CDR1 MNHEY, CDR2 SMNVEV (reference sequence). The CDR3 is made up of 15 amino acids. Trimming shortened V by 4 bases and J by 2 bases, and 15 bases separated the two germline ends. The CDR3 reads CASSSDRDSTYEQYF. CDR3 coding DNA: TGTGCCAGCAGTTCCGACAGGGACTCGACCTACGAGCAGTACTTC.

To note about this clone: A read error may produce the germline difference seen at one junction end. The chain couples TRBV7-7 to TRBJ2-5, with 7 bases lining up with TRBD2. This CDR3 is 18 amino acids long. Germline V gives CDR1 SSHAT, CDR2 FNYEAQ (reference sequence). Here the CDR3 reads CASSLGRGGRWSKETQYF. The CDR3 DNA reads TGTGCTAGCAGCTTAGGCCGCGGGGGTAGATGGTCGAAAGAGACCCAGTACTTC.

The chain links TRBV7-9 to TRBJ2-7, with 7 bases aligning to TRBD1. CDR3 length equals 17 residues. The V gene's germline CDR1 is SEHNR and CDR2 FQNEAQ (reference sequence). The V gene end was trimmed by 4 bases and the J gene end by 1 base; junction bases not matched to a gene: 13. In nucleotides, the CDR3 is TGTGCCAGCAGCTCCGCCGGGGACAGACCAAATTCCTACGAGCAGTACTTC. Translation: CASSSAGDRPNSYEQYF. Full variable domain (rest looked up from reference TRBV7-9 and TRBJ2-7): DTGVSQNPRHKITKRGQNVTFRCDPISEHNRLYWYRQTLGQGPEFLTYFQNEAQLEKSRLLSDRFSAERPKGSFSTLEIQRTEQGDSAMYLCASSSAGDRPNSYEQYFGPGTRLTVT.

The rearrangement links TRBV6-1 to TRBJ2-5; TRBD1 matches at 9 bases. From germline, CDR1 is MNHNS and CDR2 SASEGT. The junction had 9 bases not matched to a gene; V was cut back by 11 bases and J by 2 bases. The CDR3 has 14 amino acids. The CDR3 sequence: CALSGQGSQETQYF. As DNA, the CDR3 is TGTGCCCTTTCGGGACAGGGTTCGCAAGAGACCCAGTACTTC.

J is TRBJ2-1 and V is TRBV5-1; D may be TRBD1 (6 bases). Germline CDR1 is SGHRS and CDR2 is YFSETQ. Trimming removed 1 base from V and 5 bases from J, with 13 bases in between. This CDR3 has 15 amino acids. CDR3 amino acids: CASSLYRASNNEQFF. In DNA, the CDR3 is TGCGCCAGCAGCTTGTACAGGGCTTCTAACAATGAGCAGTTCTTC.

The CDR3 sequence is CASSLTQVEAWNTEAFF. The CDR3 bases are TGTGCCAGCAGCTTAACACAGGTTGAGGCGTGGAACACTGAAGCTTTCTTT. V and J are TRBV7-3 and TRBJ1-1, with D possibly TRBD1 on 5 matching bases. V lost 0 bases and J 1 base, leaving 15 bases between the germline ends. The CDR3 is 17 residues long. Germline V lookup: CDR1 SGHTA, CDR2 FQGTGA. The variable domain in full, with the rest retrieved from reference TRBV7-3 and TRBJ1-1, is GAGVSQTPSNKVTEKGKYVELRCDPISGHTALYWYRQSLGQGPEFLIYFQGTGAADDSGLPNDRFFAVRPEGSVSTLKIQRTERGDSAVYLCASSLTQVEAWNTEAFFGQGTRLTVV.

This chain uses TRBV27 with TRBJ2-3, with 8 bases aligning to TRBD1. Germline trimming cut 1 base from V and 3 bases from J; bases unmatched to any gene: 3. The CDR3 is 15 amino acids. Per the germline V gene, CDR1 is MNHEY and CDR2 is SMNVEV (reference sequence). The CDR3 is CASSLWTGTTDTQYF. The CDR3 coding sequence is TGTGCCAGCAGTTTATGGACAGGGACAACAGATACGCAGTATTTT.

V and J are TRBV28 and TRBJ2-7; 7 bases line up with TRBD2. Germline CDR1 MDHEN, CDR2 SYDVKM. Trimming cost V 6 bases and J 3 bases; bases outside gene matches: 11. The CDR3 is 15 residues long. The CDR3 DNA reads as TGTGCCAGCAGGGACGGGGGGTCCTCCCTCTACGAGCAGTACTTC. Protein sequence: CASRDGGSSLYEQYF.

V is TRBV30 and J is TRBJ2-2; D possibly corresponds to TRBD2 (6 bases). CDR3 length: 13 residues. CDR1 is GTSNPN and CDR2 is SVGIG in the germline V gene (reference sequence). V lost 7 bases and J 0 bases, leaving 9 bases between the germline ends. CDR3 region: CASDYTNTGELFF. The CDR3 DNA is TGTGCCTCGGACTATACGAACACCGGGGAGCTGTTTTTT.

The chain joins TRBV5-4 to TRBJ2-7, with a possible D match to TRBD1 (6 bases). CDR1 is SGHNT, CDR2 YYREEE, per germline (reference sequence). The V end was cut by 5 bases, the J end by 10 bases, with 16 bases between. The CDR3 contains 12 residues. The CDR3 protein is CASSQGTVTQYF. For the CDR3, the DNA is TGTGCCAGCAGTCAGGGGACCGTTACTCAGTACTTC.